This TCR beta chain was identified in a study of CD8+CD57+ T cells in acquired aplastic anemia. In the study overall: Mean DNA quantity obtained from sorted CD4+ and CD8+ cells was 2.5 to 4 ug.

Overall study findings and caveats: Levels of CD8+ Simpson's diversity were not significantly distinct in patients versus controls. Patients and controls shared under 30 CD8+ CDR3 sequences, highly expressed in patients.

Trimming removed 0 bases at V and 8 bases at J, with 5 bases between. The CDR3 extends over 11 amino acids. Germline CDR1 GTSNPN, CDR2 SVGIG (reference sequence). Turning to this clonotype: Its antigen is not known.

Genomic DNA was employed as the template in profiling TCR beta VDJ and CDR3. TCRdb analysed the reads with MiXCR anew, one entry per CDR3 protein. The data contain approximately 45,000 distinct CDR3 sequences, about 73% of them singletons. The chain uses TRBV30 and TRBJ1-3, with a weak D call TRBD1 (5 bases). Sequencing was carried out using sorted CD4+, CD8+, or CD8+CD57+ T cells (not recorded which) from PBMCs. The origin of this receptor is a human donor in good health, serving as a control. The DNA for the CDR3 is TGTGCCTGGAGTGTACAGGACACCATATATTTT. Protein: CAWSVQDTIYF.